What follows is one T cell receptor beta chain and its context. Without a recorded count, this clonotype is taken to be large (0.1 to 1%) from its frequency. Its antigen remains unidentified. The data were obtained in a study of diagnostic markers for celiac disease (dated by TCRdb to between 2020 and 2021). Looking up the germline V gene yields CDR1 SGHNT and CDR2 YENEEA. The CDR3, from cysteine to phenylalanine, totals 13 residues. No DNA is listed. Sequenced on an Illumina MiSeq. TCRdb reprocessed the reads, reporting each CDR3 protein sequence once and no DNA. This sample's table carries some 490 distinct CDR3 sequences. Together, the top ten hold 27% of the sample.

This receptor was taken from a human donor. Sequenced material: either unsorted cells or a sorted T cell fraction (not recorded which). The rearrangement joined TRBV11-3 to TRBJ2-2. The CDR3 amino acid sequence is: CASSPQVTGELFF.